This T cell receptor (beta chain) was sequenced during a study of blood T cell repertoires in COVID-19. Across the study: The study drew acute and convalescent COVID-19 samples from the United States, Italy and Spain.

Source study methods: How many nucleated cells were present was estimated from reference gene primer amplification. TCRdb's table, derived via immunoSEQ multiplex PCR, lists solely in-frame clones and lacks some. V, J and clone size derive from that table, while D and trimming were established from the DNA sequence. Among around 40,000 clones listed, over 80% were seen once. This clone is a singleton in its sample. The V gene's germline CDR1 is KGHDR and CDR2 SFDVKD. The V gene lost 4 bases and the J gene lost 4 bases, with 9 bases spanning the gap. This CDR3 region has 13 residues. The sample comprised peripheral blood. This clonotype was sampled from a man aged 45 to 65 with active or convalescent COVID-19. J is TRBJ1-1 and V is TRBV24-1; maybe TRBD1 (5 bases). CDR3 DNA sequence: TGTGCCACCAGTGACTCGGACATCACTGAAGCTTTCTTT. Amino acids: CATSDSDITEAFF.